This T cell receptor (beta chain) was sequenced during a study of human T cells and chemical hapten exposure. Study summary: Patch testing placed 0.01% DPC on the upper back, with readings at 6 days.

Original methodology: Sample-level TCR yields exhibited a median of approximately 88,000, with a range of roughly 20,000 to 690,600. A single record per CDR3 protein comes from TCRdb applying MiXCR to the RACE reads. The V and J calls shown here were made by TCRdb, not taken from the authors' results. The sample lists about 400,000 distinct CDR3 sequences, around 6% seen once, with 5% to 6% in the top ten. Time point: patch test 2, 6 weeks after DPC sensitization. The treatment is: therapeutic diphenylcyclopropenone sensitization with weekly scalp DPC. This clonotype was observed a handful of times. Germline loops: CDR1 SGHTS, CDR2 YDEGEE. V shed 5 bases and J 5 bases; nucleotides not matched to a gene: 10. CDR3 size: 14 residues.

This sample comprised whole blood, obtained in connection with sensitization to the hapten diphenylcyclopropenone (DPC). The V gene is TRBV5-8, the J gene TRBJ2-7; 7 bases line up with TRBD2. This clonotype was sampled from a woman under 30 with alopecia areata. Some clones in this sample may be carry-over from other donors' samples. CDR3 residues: CASSMRTSLHEQYF. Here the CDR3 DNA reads TGTGCCAGCAGTATGCGGACTAGTCTCCACGAGCAGTACTTC.